This record covers a single TCR beta chain. The missing conserved phenylalanine or tryptophan at the end of this CDR3 makes a read error likely. The data derive from a study of tumor-infiltrating lymphocytes in oesophageal squamous cell carcinoma. MiXCR, applied by TCRdb to the PCR reads, yields one record per CDR3 protein. The table includes 16,000 or so distinct CDR3 sequences, about 45% detected once. The sequencing input was esophageal tumor tissue. This clonotype originated in a male donor with esophageal squamous cell carcinoma.

The CDR3 DNA sequence: TGTGCCAGCAGGTATGAGGGAGCGGAAGCTTTCTGT. It translates to CASRYEGAEAFC. The chain uses TRBV6-1 and TRBJ1-1, with D unresolved. The germline CDR1 and CDR2 sequences are MNHNS and SASEGT. Trimming pared 6 bases from V and 8 bases from J, leaving 13 bases between. This CDR3 is built from 12 residues.